The 9 T cell receptor beta chains below come from one sample, sequenced in a study of CD8 T cells in Susac syndrome. An amount of RNA that ranged from 0.5 to 1 ug was reverse transcribed with random hexamers. In TCRdb, the immunoSEQ multiplex PCR reads were re-called with MiXCR into one record per CDR3 protein. The sample lists 150,000 to 200,000 distinct CDR3 sequences; around 95% were seen once. The sample taken for sequencing was CD4+ T cells from PBMCs. The receptors were sampled from a human donor in good health.

The rearrangement links TRBV20-1 to TRBJ2-1, with TRBD1 as a possible D gene (6 bases). From germline, CDR1 is DFQATT and CDR2 SNEGSKA (reference sequence). The CDR3 loop spans 12 amino acids. The V end was cut by 6 bases, the J end by 9 bases, with 15 bases between. CDR3 in amino acids: CSARGPGSEQFF. As DNA, the CDR3 is TGCAGTGCCAGGGGACCGGGGAGTGAGCAGTTCTTC.

For the CDR3, the DNA is TGCAGTGCTGACTACAGGACCTCTAGCACAGATACGCAGTATTTT. This gives the protein CSADYRTSSTDTQYF. The rearrangement links TRBV20-1 to TRBJ2-3; D is possibly TRBD1 or TRBD2 (5 bases each). The CDR3 loop spans 15 amino acids. Looked up from germline, CDR1 is DFQATT and CDR2 is SNEGSKA (reference sequence). V was pared by 5 bases and J by 0 bases, with 15 bases between.

V usage is TRBV20-1 and J usage is TRBJ1-2; 7 nucleotides line up with TRBD1. CDR3 length equals 15 residues. The V segment lost 5 bases and the J segment 6 bases; nucleotides outside the gene matches: 15. The germline gives CDR1 DFQATT, CDR2 SNEGSKA (reference sequence). CDR3 sequence reads: CSAWKSGQGGDGYTF. The CDR3, as DNA: TGCAGTGCTTGGAAGTCCGGCCAGGGGGGAGATGGCTACACCTTC.

In this sample, this clonotype turned up once. The chain uses TRBV6-6 and TRBJ1-2; TRBD1 is a possible D gene (5 bases). The CDR3 totals 14 residues. The germline V and J ends were trimmed by 6 bases and 2 bases, with 13 bases remaining between them. Germline CDR1 MNHNY, CDR2 SVGAGI (reference sequence). Here the CDR3 reads CASSGGEGNYGYTF. In DNA form, the CDR3 reads TGTGCCAGCAGCGGGGGGGAAGGCAACTATGGCTACACCTTC.

CDR3 protein: CASSLADSGNYGYTF. CDR3 DNA: TGTGCCAGCAGCTTAGCCGACAGTGGGAACTATGGCTACACCTTC. The chain employs TRBV7-6 and TRBJ1-2, with D possibly matching TRBD1 (5 bases). This CDR3 contains 15 residues. Trimming stripped 0 bases from V and 2 bases from J, with 10 bases between. Per the germline V gene, CDR1 is SGHVS and CDR2 is FNYEAQ.

The chain joins TRBV29-1 to TRBJ2-3; D may be TRBD1 (6 bases). Germline CDR1 SQVTM, CDR2 ANQGSEA. The CDR3 consists of 16 residues. Trimming pared 4 bases from V and 4 bases from J, leaving 21 bases between. CDR3 protein: CSVGGIGRGVADTQYF. CDR3 DNA: TGCAGCGTTGGGGGCATAGGCAGGGGCGTCGCAGATACGCAGTATTTT.

The chain has TRBV4-2 and TRBJ2-7; a possible D gene is TRBD2 (6 bases). CDR3 length equals 18 residues. Germline CDR1 LGHNA, CDR2 YNFKEQ. With 4 bases removed from V and 2 bases from J, the gap between germline ends came to 24 bases. The chain's CDR3 is CASSLDEGYAPGAYEQYF. The CDR3, as DNA: TGTGCCAGCAGCCTGGACGAAGGCTATGCTCCGGGGGCCTACGAGCAGTACTTC.

The chain's CDR3 is CASSFGDIQETQYF. As DNA, the CDR3 is TGTGCCAGCAGTTTTGGGGACATTCAAGAGACCCAGTACTTC. J is TRBJ2-5 and V is TRBV28; possibly TRBD1 for D (6 bases). CDR1 and CDR2 from the germline V gene are MDHEN and SYDVKM. Trimming took 3 bases from V and 2 from J, leaving 10 bases between them. This CDR3 is 14 amino acids long.

This clonotype has just one count. The CDR3 bases are TGTGCCAGCAGCTTTACGGACAGGGGCCCCTACGAGCAGTACTTC. It yields the protein CASSFTDRGPYEQYF. The rearrangement uses TRBV7-8 and TRBJ2-7; 9 bases map to TRBD1. Germline loops: CDR1 SGHVS, CDR2 FQNEAQ. The CDR3 covers 15 residues. J lost 2 bases, V lost 3 bases, and 5 bases had no gene match. Supplemented by reference TRBV7-8 and TRBJ2-7, the full variable domain reads GAGVSQSPRYKVAKRGQDVALRCDPISGHVSLFWYQQALGQGPEFLTYFQNEAQLDKSGLPSDRFFAERPEGSVSTLKIQRTQQEDSAVYLCASSFTDRGPYEQYFGPGTRLTVT.